The rows below give T cell receptor beta chains drawn from one sample of a study of blood T cells in healthy people across ages. In TCRdb, the 5' RACE reads were re-called with MiXCR into one record per CDR3 protein. The sample shows around 690,000 distinct CDR3 sequences, under 70% of them seen only once. The sample was blood. These receptors were obtained from a man in his sixties in good health. Both conserved end residues are part of each CDR3. D genes are given only for firm matches. Clone size is given for some rows only: seen once, a few or many times, or a class if the clone is expanded.

abundance	v_gene	d_gene	j_gene	CDR3aa	CDR3nt
.	TRBV7-8	TRBD2	TRBJ2-3	CASSQLAGGPDTQYF	TGTGCCAGCAGTCAGCTAGCGGGGGGGCCTGATACGCAGTATTTT
.	TRBV24-1	TRBD1	TRBJ2-3	CATSDPRTGGELNTQYF	TGTGCCACCAGTGATCCAAGGACAGGGGGAGAGCTGAATACGCAGTATTTT
.	TRBV11-2	.	TRBJ2-5	CASSLAVRHQETQYF	TGTGCCAGCAGCTTAGCGGTCAGACACCAAGAGACCCAGTACTTC
few	TRBV7-8	.	TRBJ2-3	CASSTRRSGYTQYF	TGTGCCAGCAGCACCCGCCGGAGCGGGTATACGCAGTATTTT
.	TRBV11-3	.	TRBJ2-5	CASSTRTDPLETQYF	TGTGCCAGCAGCACCCGGACGGATCCTCTGGAGACCCAGTACTTC
.	TRBV5-1	TRBD1	TRBJ2-7	CASSVGGTGNYEQYF	TGCGCCAGCAGCGTGGGTGGGACAGGGAACTACGAGCAGTACTTC
.	TRBV4-2	.	TRBJ1-5	CASSQEPGWGFGSQPQHF	TGTGCCAGCAGCCAAGAACCAGGTTGGGGGTTCGGGAGTCAGCCCCAGCATTTT
.	TRBV29-1	.	TRBJ2-5	CSVAQQRGETQYF	TGCAGCGTTGCCCAGCAGAGGGGAGAGACCCAGTACTTC
few	TRBV7-7	TRBD2	TRBJ2-5	CASSSLAGASTQYF	TGTGCCAGCAGCTCGTTAGCGGGGGCCTCCACCCAGTACTTC
.	TRBV4-2	.	TRBJ2-6	CASSGLGRNSGANVLTF	TGTGCCAGCAGCGGGCTAGGTAGAAACTCTGGGGCCAACGTCCTGACTTTC
.	TRBV29-1	.	TRBJ2-7	CSVVQGVPYEQYF	TGCAGCGTTGTGCAGGGCGTCCCCTACGAGCAGTACTTC
.	TRBV20-1	.	TRBJ2-1	CSARDSEGAGSSYNEQFF	TGCAGTGCTAGAGATAGTGAGGGGGCCGGGAGCTCCTACAATGAGCAGTTCTTC
.	TRBV29-1	.	TRBJ1-2	CSVEKAPGGYTF	TGCAGCGTTGAGAAGGCCCCCGGAGGCTACACCTTC
.	TRBV11-2	TRBD1	TRBJ2-5	CASNSGDRGYNEQYF	TGTGCCAGCAATTCCGGGGACAGGGGATACAATGAGCAGTACTTC
.	TRBV6-1	TRBD1	TRBJ1-4	CASRGFGTANEKLFF	TGTGCCAGCAGGGGTTTCGGGACAGCTAATGAAAAACTGTTTTTT
.	TRBV28	.	TRBJ2-7	CASRSGGVTSEQYF	TGTGCCAGCAGATCAGGGGGGGTTACCTCCGAGCAGTACTTC
.	TRBV5-6	.	TRBJ1-1	CASSIISSAEAFF	TGTGCCAGCAGCATCATTAGTAGCGCTGAAGCTTTCTTT
.	TRBV3-1	.	TRBJ2-1	CASSQGLLRGEQFF	TGTGCCAGCAGCCAAGGCCTGTTAAGGGGCGAGCAGTTCTTC
.	TRBV12-3/TRBV12-4	.	TRBJ2-3	CASRRGDTQYF	TGTGCCAGCAGACGGGGAGATACGCAGTATTTT
once	TRBV5-1	.	TRBJ2-6	CASRIGQGTSGANVLTF	TGCGCCAGCAGGATCGGGCAGGGCACCTCTGGGGCCAACGTCCTGACTTTC
.	TRBV20-1	TRBD2	TRBJ2-3	CSARGPLATDTQYF	TGCAGTGCTAGAGGCCCACTAGCGACAGATACGCAGTATTTT
few	TRBV29-1	.	TRBJ2-3	CSVEDMGSTDTQYF	TGCAGCGTTGAAGATATGGGGAGCACAGATACGCAGTATTTT
.	TRBV10-3	.	TRBJ2-7	CATVDGSYNEQYF	TGTGCCACTGTGGACGGCTCCTACAATGAGCAGTACTTC
.	TRBV6-1	TRBD1	TRBJ2-5	CASRTGTVETQYF	TGTGCCAGCAGAACAGGGACAGTTGAGACCCAGTACTTC
few	TRBV3-1	.	TRBJ1-6	CASSPTLRTPLHF	TGTGCCAGCAGCCCAACTCTTCGGACACCCCTCCACTTT
.	TRBV9	TRBD1	TRBJ2-7	CASSVGAGGDVSYEQYF	TGTGCCAGCAGCGTAGGGGCAGGGGGCGATGTCTCCTACGAGCAGTACTTC
.	TRBV2	TRBD2	TRBJ2-4	CASSGDRGGPKNIQYF	TGTGCCAGCAGTGGGGACCGGGGGGGCCCCAAAAACATTCAGTACTTC
few	TRBV2	.	TRBJ1-1	CASSGALNTEAFF	TGTGCCAGCAGTGGAGCGTTGAACACTGAAGCTTTCTTT
.	TRBV3-1	.	TRBJ2-5	CASSQDPRGGVETQYF	TGTGCCAGCAGCCAAGACCCCCGAGGAGGGGTTGAGACCCAGTACTTC
.	TRBV7-2	TRBD2	TRBJ2-1	CASTSGGSEQFF	TGTGCCAGCACTAGCGGGGGAAGTGAGCAGTTCTTC
.	TRBV12-3/TRBV12-4	TRBD1	TRBJ1-2	CASSRTRQGGGYTF	TGTGCTAGCAGTCGTACCAGGCAGGGGGGAGGCTACACCTTC
few	TRBV7-2	TRBD1	TRBJ1-2	CASSLDRGRNYGYTF	TGTGCCAGCAGCCTGGACAGGGGGCGTAACTATGGCTACACCTTC
.	TRBV20-1	.	TRBJ1-2	CSASRLNYGYTF	TGCAGTGCATCCCGATTAAACTATGGCTACACCTTC
once	TRBV3-1	TRBD2	TRBJ2-1	CASTRASGGGNNEQFF	TGTGCCAGCACTCGGGCGAGCGGGGGGGGCAACAATGAGCAGTTCTTC
few	TRBV7-9	TRBD2	TRBJ2-1	CASSLASASGGDEQFF	TGTGCCAGCAGCTTAGCGTCGGCTAGCGGGGGCGATGAGCAGTTCTTC
many	TRBV29-1	.	TRBJ2-7	CSVADSTYEQYF	TGCAGCGTTGCTGACAGCACCTACGAGCAGTACTTC
once	TRBV5-8	TRBD2	TRBJ2-5	CASSNPGLAGSETQYF	TGTGCCAGCAGCAACCCGGGACTAGCGGGGTCAGAGACCCAGTACTTC
.	TRBV5-1	.	TRBJ2-7	CASSSRTGWDEQYF	TGCGCCAGCAGCTCACGGACGGGGTGGGACGAGCAGTACTTC
.	TRBV9	TRBD1	TRBJ2-5	CASRPGTGGETQYF	TGTGCCAGCCGTCCCGGGACAGGGGGAGAGACCCAGTACTTC
.	TRBV7-2	.	TRBJ1-2	CASSLPVVNDGYTF	TGTGCCAGCAGCTTACCGGTGGTTAACGATGGCTACACCTTC
.	TRBV9	TRBD1	TRBJ1-2	CASSPQGGTGYGYTF	TGTGCCAGCAGCCCGCAAGGTGGGACAGGCTATGGCTACACCTTC
.	TRBV7-7	.	TRBJ2-5	CASSLVGGAQYF	TGTGCCAGCAGCTTAGTAGGCGGGGCCCAGTACTTC
many	TRBV7-9	TRBD1	TRBJ1-4	CASRPGTGEALGKLFF	TGTGCCAGCAGGCCCGGGACAGGGGAGGCCTTGGGAAAACTGTTTTTT
few	TRBV6-5	.	TRBJ2-1	CASSYDWEQFF	TGTGCCAGCAGTTACGACTGGGAGCAGTTCTTC
many	TRBV4-1	.	TRBJ2-3	CASSQGLSTDTQYF	TGTGCCAGCAGCCAAGGACTGAGCACAGATACGCAGTATTTT
.	TRBV12-3/TRBV12-4	TRBD2	TRBJ2-3	CASSLGPGLGGTDTQYF	TGTGCCAGCAGTTTAGGCCCGGGACTAGGCGGCACAGATACGCAGTATTTT
.	TRBV7-9	TRBD2	TRBJ2-1	CASSPSGAAGEQFF	TGTGCCAGCAGCCCTAGCGGGGCCGCTGGTGAGCAGTTCTTC
.	TRBV28	TRBD1	TRBJ2-1	CASSGQGQSSYNEQFF	TGTGCCAGCAGTGGACAGGGACAGAGCTCCTACAATGAGCAGTTCTTC
.	TRBV29-1	.	TRBJ1-2	CSVEGGYGYTF	TGCAGCGTTGAAGGGGGATATGGCTACACCTTC
.	TRBV3-1	.	TRBJ1-2	CASSQGDRRPGYTF	TGTGCCAGCAGCCAAGGTGACAGGAGGCCTGGCTACACCTTC
.	TRBV6-2/TRBV6-3	.	TRBJ2-1	CASSYSVGARGEQFF	TGTGCCAGCAGTTACTCGGTCGGGGCCCGGGGTGAGCAGTTCTTC
.	TRBV3-1	.	TRBJ1-1	CASSHSTTENTEAFF	TGTGCCAGCAGCCATTCGACGACAGAGAACACTGAAGCTTTCTTT
.	TRBV15	TRBD1	TRBJ2-3	CATSRDRDSRTDTQYF	TGTGCCACCAGCAGAGATCGGGACAGTCGCACAGATACGCAGTATTTT
.	TRBV27	.	TRBJ2-7	CASRRTAFSYEQYF	TGTGCCAGCAGACGAACAGCGTTCTCCTACGAGCAGTACTTC
few	TRBV12-3/TRBV12-4	.	TRBJ2-7	CASSLEQGDEQYF	TGTGCCAGCAGTTTGGAGCAGGGTGACGAGCAGTACTTC